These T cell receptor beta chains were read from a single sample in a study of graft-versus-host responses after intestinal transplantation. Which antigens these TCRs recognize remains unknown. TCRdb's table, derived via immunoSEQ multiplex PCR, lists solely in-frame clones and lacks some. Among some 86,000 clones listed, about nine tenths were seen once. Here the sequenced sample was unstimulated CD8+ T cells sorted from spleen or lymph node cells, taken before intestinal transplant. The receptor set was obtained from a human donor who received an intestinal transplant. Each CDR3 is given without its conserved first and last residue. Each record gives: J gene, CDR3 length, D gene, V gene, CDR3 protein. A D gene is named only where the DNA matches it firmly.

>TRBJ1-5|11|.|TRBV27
ASSEGPDQPQH
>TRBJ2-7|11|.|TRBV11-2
ASSLAGPYEQY
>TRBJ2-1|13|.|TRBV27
ASLTTRSTYNEQF
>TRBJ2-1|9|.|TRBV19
ASSGDNEQF
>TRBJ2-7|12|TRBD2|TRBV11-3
ASSFAGGSYEQY
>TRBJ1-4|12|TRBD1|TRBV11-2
ASSRDSNNEKLF
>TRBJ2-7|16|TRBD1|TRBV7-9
ASSLGDRGPYINYEQY
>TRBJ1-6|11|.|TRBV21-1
ASVRRGRSPLH
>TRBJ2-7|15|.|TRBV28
ASSLPAVGAGTYEQY
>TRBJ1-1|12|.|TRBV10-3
AISNPGTTDEAF
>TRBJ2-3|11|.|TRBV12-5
ASARISTDTQY
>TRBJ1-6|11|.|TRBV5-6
ASSLARNSPLH
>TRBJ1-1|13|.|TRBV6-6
ASSYDRTGRGTAF